These 26 T cell receptor beta chains were all obtained from the same sample, sequenced in a study of cytomegalovirus exposure and HLA in healthy donors. TCRdb's copy holds only in-frame clones and misses some; the assay was immunoSEQ multiplex PCR. The table has 120,000 to 150,000 clones, almost 90% seen once. Sequenced sample: PBMCs. All receptors derive from a woman aged 18-29 years in good health and CMV-seropositive.

This chain connects TRBV10-3 to TRBJ2-7; TRBD1 agrees at 8 bases. Germline V CDR1 and CDR2: ENHRY, SYGVKD. The CDR3 spans 12 residues. The V segment lost 10 bases and the J segment 5 bases; nucleotides outside the gene matches: 7. CDR3 loop: CATRTGLHEQYF. As DNA, the CDR3 is TGTGCCACCAGGACAGGGCTCCACGAGCAGTACTTC.

The chain joins TRBV30 to TRBJ1-1, with a possible D match to TRBD1 (5 bases). V was cut by 1 base and J by 11 bases, with 11 bases left in between. The CDR3 is made up of 11 amino acids. CDR1 GTSNPN and CDR2 SVGIG come from the germline V gene (reference sequence). The CDR3 coding sequence is TGTGCCTGGAGTGGGGGCCTTGCGGCTTTCTTT. Protein: CAWSGGLAAFF.

This rearrangement joins TRBV27 to TRBJ1-4, with TRBD1 identical over 8 bases. The length of the CDR3 is 14 residues. J lost 3 bases, V lost 6 bases, and 3 bases had no gene match. Germline CDR1 is MNHEY and CDR2 is SMNVEV (reference sequence). In nucleotides, the CDR3 is TGTGCCAGCAGGACAGGGGCGGCTAATGAAAAACTGTTTTTT. Translated, it gives CASRTGAANEKLFF.

The chain recombines TRBV5-1 with TRBJ2-3; 8 bases fit TRBD2. With 4 bases clipped from V and 2 bases from J, the junction kept 9 bases outside the gene matches. Per the germline V gene, CDR1 is SGHRS and CDR2 is YFSETQ. This CDR3 is built from 16 residues. For the CDR3, the DNA is TGCGCCAGCAGCGGAAGCGGGGGCCATACCACAGATACGCAGTATTTT. This sequence encodes CASSGSGGHTTDTQYF.

This chain uses TRBV5-1 with TRBJ2-1, with D possibly TRBD1 on 5 matching bases. Looked up from germline, CDR1 is SGHRS and CDR2 is YFSETQ. This CDR3 region has 15 residues. V was pared by 6 bases and J by 0 bases, with 13 bases between. CDR3 sequence: CASNQGPSSYNEQFF. CDR3 DNA: TGCGCCAGCAACCAGGGTCCGAGCTCCTACAATGAGCAGTTCTTC.

The J gene is TRBJ2-5, the V gene TRBV28; 9 bases are a match to TRBD2. The CDR3 sequence is 15 residues long. Germline CDR1 MDHEN, CDR2 SYDVKM. J was trimmed by 5 bases and V by 7 bases; bases with no gene match: 11. The CDR3 DNA sequence: TGTGCCAGCACCCGCCCACTAAGCGGGGGGGAGACCCAGTACTTC. Its protein product is CASTRPLSGGETQYF.

J is TRBJ2-7 and V is TRBV19; 7 bases match TRBD1. V gave up 6 bases and J gave up 0 bases; unmatched junction bases: 5. Germline lookup yields CDR1 LNHDA and CDR2 SQIVND (reference sequence). The CDR3 runs 14 residues. CDR3 nucleotides: TGTGCCAGTAGCGGGACAGCTCACTCCTACGAGCAGTACTTC. Encoded protein: CASSGTAHSYEQYF.

The chain joins TRBV6-5 to TRBJ1-2; 9 bases are shared with TRBD1. The CDR3 length is 13 residues. J was trimmed by 8 bases and V by 6 bases; bases with no gene match: 7. Germline V gene sequence: CDR1 MNHEY, CDR2 SVGAGI. CDR3 in amino acids: CASSPTGGEGYTF. The CDR3 coding sequence is TGTGCCAGCAGCCCGACAGGGGGGGAAGGCTACACCTTC.

The chain combines TRBV18 with TRBJ1-5; D may be TRBD1 (5 bases). This CDR3 has 15 amino acids. V lost 6 bases, J lost 0 bases, and 12 bases lay in between. Germline assignment: CDR1 KGHSH and CDR2 LQKENI. CDR3 nucleotides: TGTGCCAGCTCTCAGGGCGGACCTAGCAATCAGCCCCAGCATTTT. Residues: CASSQGGPSNQPQHF.

This clone has only one observation. The rearrangement joins TRBV7-9 to TRBJ1-4, with D perhaps matching TRBD1 (6 bases). This CDR3 spans 15 amino acids. V gave up 2 bases and J gave up 5 bases, with 12 bases separating them. Germline V gene data show CDR1 as SEHNR and CDR2 as FQNEAQ (reference sequence). In DNA form, the CDR3 reads TGTGCCAGCAGCTTACAGGGGCGGATGAATGAAAAACTGTTTTTT. Amino acid sequence: CASSLQGRMNEKLFF.

This chain connects TRBV7-2 to TRBJ2-7; weak D call: TRBD2 (5 bases). Germline assignment: CDR1 SGHTA and CDR2 FQGNSA. V was cut by 1 base and J by 6 bases, with 13 bases left in between. The CDR3 runs 14 residues. The CDR3 DNA reads as TGTGCCAGCAGCTTAGGGCACCTAGCTGCCGAGCAGTACTTC. Protein sequence: CASSLGHLAAEQYF. The full variable domain, completed using reference TRBV7-2 and TRBJ2-7, is GAGVSQSPSNKVTEKGKDVELRCDPISGHTALYWYRQSLGQGLEFLIYFQGNSAPDKSGLPSDRFSAERTGGSVSTLTIQRTQQEDSAVYLCASSLGHLAAEQYFGPGTRLTVT.

The V call is TRBV28, the J call TRBJ2-6, with 8 bases identical to TRBD2. Germline V gene sequence: CDR1 MDHEN, CDR2 SYDVKM. The trim removed 6 bases at V and 1 base at J, leaving 2 bases unmatched. The CDR3 is 15 residues long. CDR3 coding DNA: TGTGCCAGCAGCTCGGGGGGGTCTGGGGCCAACGTCCTGACTTTC. Protein sequence: CASSSGGSGANVLTF.

CDR3 sequence (DNA): TGTGCCAGCTCACCACGGGACACTATAGATCAGCCCCAGCATTTT. Its protein is CASSPRDTIDQPQHF. The chain has TRBV18 and TRBJ1-5; tentatively, D is TRBD1 (6 bases). Germline assignment: CDR1 KGHSH and CDR2 LQKENI. The CDR3 runs 15 residues. With 1 base removed from V and 5 bases from J, the gap between germline ends came to 12 bases.

A single count supports this clone. Other DNA sequences within the sample encode an identical CDR3. The chain employs TRBV5-4 and TRBJ2-5; TRBD2 agrees at 7 bases. Germline V gene lookup returns CDR1 SGHNT and CDR2 YYREEE (reference sequence). With 1 base clipped from V and 5 bases from J, the junction kept 5 bases outside the gene matches. The CDR3 loop spans 14 amino acids. Here the CDR3 reads CASSLRLAGETQYF. CDR3 sequence (DNA): TGTGCCAGCAGCTTGCGACTAGCTGGGGAGACCCAGTACTTC.

The V gene is TRBV18, the J gene TRBJ2-1; D perhaps matches TRBD1 (6 bases). Trimming shortened V by 2 bases and J by 9 bases, and 17 bases separated the two germline ends. Germline loops: CDR1 KGHSH, CDR2 LQKENI. This CDR3 region has 15 residues. The CDR3, as DNA: TGTGCCAGCTCACCAGGACAGAGTAGGCACGCTGAGCAGTTCTTC. Amino acid sequence: CASSPGQSRHAEQFF.

J is TRBJ1-4 and V is TRBV28; tentatively, D is TRBD1 (5 bases). Between the trimmed V and J ends, which lost 10 bases and 0 bases, there was a span of 12 bases. Germline-derived CDR1 and CDR2 are MDHEN and SYDVKM. This CDR3 contains 14 residues. CDR3 bases: TGTGCCACCGAGCCAGGGTCAACTAATGAAAAACTGTTTTTT. Translated, it gives CATEPGSTNEKLFF.

CDR3 region: CASSDEASNQPQHF. The CDR3 DNA reads TGTGCCAGCAGTGACGAGGCGAGCAATCAGCCCCAGCATTTT. The chain couples TRBV2 to TRBJ1-5; D unclear. The V end lost 3 bases, the J end lost 1 base, and 7 bases lay between the germline ends. The CDR3 totals 14 residues. The V gene's germline CDR1 is SNHLY and CDR2 FYNNEI.

J is TRBJ2-1 and V is TRBV10-3, with 7 bases lining up with TRBD1. CDR1 and CDR2 from the germline V gene are ENHRY and SYGVKD. The CDR3 contains 15 residues. Trimming cost V 5 bases and J 1 base; bases outside gene matches: 5. CDR3 nucleotide sequence: TGTGCCATCAGTCGTGAGGGGGCGTCCTACAATGAGCAGTTCTTC. It codes for CAISREGASYNEQFF.

This sequence joins TRBV4-3 and TRBJ1-4; TRBD1 agrees at 11 bases. V lost 0 bases to trimming and J lost 7 bases; unmatched junction nucleotides: 4. The CDR3 runs 16 residues. Germline V gives CDR1 LGHNA, CDR2 YSLEER. This chain's CDR3 is CASSQEWGTGGEKLFF. Written as DNA, the CDR3 is TGCGCCAGCAGCCAAGAGTGGGGGACAGGGGGTGAAAAACTGTTTTTT.

The chain uses TRBV4-1 and TRBJ2-5, with D possibly being TRBD1 (5 bases). V dropped 1 base and J dropped 5 bases, with 14 bases sitting between them. Germline values: CDR1 MGHRA, CDR2 YSYEKL. There are 15 residues in the CDR3. CDR3 bases: TGCGCCAGCAGCCAAGTCAGGACACTAAAGGAGACCCAGTACTTC. Protein sequence: CASSQVRTLKETQYF.

The V gene is TRBV29-1, the J gene TRBJ1-1; no clear D gene. The CDR3 spans 9 residues. Germline V gene lookup returns CDR1 SQVTM and CDR2 ANQGSEA. The germline V and J ends were trimmed by 7 bases and 8 bases, with 8 bases remaining between them. The CDR3 DNA is TGCAGCGCTACGGGGGAAGCTTTCTTT. Translation gives CSATGEAFF.

The chain recombines TRBV7-9 with TRBJ1-1; the D is unclear. There are 13 residues in the CDR3. Germline CDR1 reads SEHNR; CDR2 reads FQNEAQ (reference sequence). V gave up 5 bases and J gave up 5 bases, with 12 bases separating them. CDR3 nucleotides: TGTGCCAGCAGCCAAGAGGGATGGACTGAAGCTTTCTTT. Amino acids: CASSQEGWTEAFF.

V gene TRBV21-1 combines with J gene TRBJ2-7; the table assigns TRBD1, which was not confirmed against the DNA. TRBV21-1 is a documented pseudogene. This CDR3 spans 15 amino acids. DNA of the CDR3: TGTGCCAGCAGCAAAGCGGCCAGATTTACCTACGAGCAGTACTTC. It encodes CASSKAARFTYEQYF.

In its sample, this clone was seen once. The genes are TRBV4-2 and TRBJ2-1; D possibly corresponds to TRBD2 (6 bases). This CDR3 comprises 15 residues. The V gene lost 0 bases and the J gene lost 4 bases, with 10 bases spanning the gap. Germline assignment: CDR1 LGHNA and CDR2 YNFKEQ. The CDR3 loop reads CASSQDRGTYNEQFF. CDR3 bases: TGTGCCAGCAGCCAAGACCGGGGGACTTACAATGAGCAGTTCTTC.

V gene TRBV9 combines with J gene TRBJ1-2; D unclear. With 0 bases removed from V and 1 base from J, the gap between germline ends came to 10 bases. CDR1 and CDR2 from the germline V gene are SGDLS and YYNGEE. The CDR3 spans 15 residues. CDR3 coding DNA: TGTGCCAGCAGCGTAGAACTAGATTTTAACTATGGCTACACCTTC. This translates into CASSVELDFNYGYTF. Complete variable domain (other parts from reference TRBV9 and TRBJ1-2): DSGVTQTPKHLITATGQRVTLRCSPRSGDLSVYWYQQSLDQGLQFLIQYYNGEERAKGNILERFSAQQFPDLHSELNLSSLELGDSALYFCASSVELDFNYGYTFGSGTRLTVV.

V usage is TRBV7-9 and J usage is TRBJ2-5, with D tentatively TRBD1 (5 bases). Germline-derived CDR1 and CDR2 are SEHNR and FQNEAQ (reference sequence). The CDR3 is made up of 13 amino acids. V dropped 1 base and J dropped 5 bases, with 8 bases sitting between them. Here the CDR3 DNA reads TGTGCCAGCAGCTTAGATCAGGGTGAGACCCAGTACTTC. As protein: CASSLDQGETQYF. Based on the CDR3 plus reference TRBV7-9 and TRBJ2-5, the full variable domain is DTGVSQNPRHKITKRGQNVTFRCDPISEHNRLYWYRQTLGQGPEFLTYFQNEAQLEKSRLLSDRFSAERPKGSFSTLEIQRTEQGDSAMYLCASSLDQGETQYFGPGTRLLVL.